This T cell receptor (beta chain) appears in the sequencing data of a study of CD8 T cells in Susac syndrome. Deletions cut 6 bases from V and 7 bases from J, with 19 bases between. The CDR3 runs 14 residues. Reverse transcription used roughly 0.45 to 1 ug RNA and random hexamers. MiXCR, applied by TCRdb to the immunoSEQ multiplex PCR reads, yields one record per CDR3 protein. The sample comprises approximately 140,000 distinct CDR3 sequences, 90% to 95% of which are singletons, and 0.095% to 0.14% rests with the top ten. The sample was CD4+ T cells from PBMCs. This clonotype was sampled from a human donor with multiple sclerosis. The J gene is TRBJ2-7, the V gene TRBV12-3 or TRBV12-4; D is possibly TRBD1 or TRBD2 (7 bases each). DNA of the CDR3: TGTGCCAGCAGGATACAGGGGAGGGCGGAAGAGCAGTACTTC. Protein product: CASRIQGRAEEQYF.